The clone carrying this TCR beta chain showed up just once. The antigen remains unidentified. These data are taken from a study of cytotoxic CD8 clonotypes in ibrutinib-treated CLL. Across the whole study: Mean yields were nearly 260,000 productive templates and 80,000 to 95,000 productive rearrangements per sample.

General study points: Under treatment, the uncommon public clonotypes either contracted or remained stable.

CDR3 length equals 14 residues. The germline V gene encodes CDR1 GTSNPN and CDR2 SVGIG (reference sequence). Trimming left V 2 bases short and J 5 bases short, with 16 bases between. Sequencing was performed with immunoSEQ multiplex PCR; in TCRdb, only in-frame clones are kept and a portion is missing. The sample records roughly 190,000 clones, around three quarters being singletons. This sequence joins TRBV30 and TRBJ2-7; weak D call: TRBD2 (6 bases). The TCR was taken from a human donor with chronic lymphocytic leukemia. The sample here was PBMCs, taken after 24 months of ibrutinib treatment. CDR3 nucleotide sequence: TGTGCCTGGAGTTTTGTGGGAGGTACAGACGAGCAGTACTTC. It translates to CAWSFVGGTDEQYF.